This T cell receptor (beta chain) is drawn from a study of T-cell memory formation after mild COVID-19. Losses at the gene ends were 6 bases for V and 2 bases for J; bases not matched to a gene: 12. The CDR3 sequence is 19 residues long. Germline assignment: CDR1 MDHEN and CDR2 SYDVKM. This clonotype was seen a handful of times. TCRdb analysed the 5' RACE reads with MiXCR anew, one entry per CDR3 protein. The sample yields under 650,000 distinct CDR3 sequences, 18% seen once. The clonotype comes from an adult woman who had mild COVID-19 (a few samples of this study predate the infection). Cell type and time point are not known. The sequencing sample was made of PBMCs or a T cell subset sorted from them (not recorded which). The genes are TRBV28 and TRBJ2-1; 14 bases line up with TRBD2. This CDR3 reads CASSRTGTSGSMPYNEQFF. In DNA form, the CDR3 reads TGTGCCAGCAGCCGAACCGGGACTAGCGGGAGCATGCCCTACAATGAGCAGTTCTTC.